This passage covers 28 T cell receptor beta chains from one sample sequenced in a study of T cells expressing NK-cell markers. TCRdb reanalyzed the 5' RACE reads and collapses them to one entry per CDR3 protein, without DNA. In total, the table holds around 470,000 distinct CDR3 sequences. The sequenced sample was blood T cells: a sorted CD56 or NKG2C T cell subset, CD4+ or CD8+ T cells, or bulk PBMC T cells (not recorded which). These receptors were taken from a woman aged 45-65 years in good health.

CDR3 protein: CASSSTSSGQNTGELFF. The V gene is TRBV5-1, the J gene TRBJ2-2; TCRdb reports TRBD2, a call that lacks DNA to check it against. Per the germline V gene, CDR1 is SGHRS and CDR2 is YFSETQ. This CDR3 has 17 residues.

V usage is TRBV5-1 and J usage is TRBJ1-1; TCRdb designates TRBD1, a call that cannot be tested without DNA. Germline CDR1 reads SGHRS; CDR2 reads YFSETQ. This CDR3 region has 14 residues. CDR3 in amino acids: CASSLGGAGAEAFF.

The rearrangement joins TRBV20-1 to TRBJ2-3; the D gene TCRdb calls, TRBD2, cannot be checked with no DNA. The CDR3 is made up of 13 amino acids. In germline, CDR1 is DFQATT, CDR2 SNEGSKA (reference sequence). The CDR3 reads CSAYLAGGDTQYF.

This chain joins TRBV10-3 and TRBJ2-2; the TRBD2 assignment by TCRdb is unverifiable without DNA. This CDR3 contains 16 residues. Germline CDR1 reads ENHRY; CDR2 reads SYGVKD. This CDR3 is CAISESGPPNTGELFF.

The J gene is TRBJ2-1, the V gene TRBV12-3 or TRBV12-4; as DNA is missing, the TRBD2 call by TCRdb cannot be tested. The CDR3 has 12 amino acids. The CDR3 loop is CASSPPWGEQFF.

The J gene is TRBJ1-5, the V gene TRBV4-1. The length of the CDR3 is 14 residues. Germline values: CDR1 MGHRA, CDR2 YSYEKL. The CDR3 protein is CASSQEGLHQPQHF.

The V and J genes are TRBV5-1 and TRBJ1-6; the D call from TCRdb, TRBD1, cannot be confirmed without DNA. Germline-derived CDR1 and CDR2 are SGHRS and YFSETQ. The CDR3 length is 15 residues. The CDR3 loop is CASSEGQGSNSPLHF.

This chain joins TRBV20-1 and TRBJ2-1; TCRdb selects TRBD2, and the lack of DNA leaves this call unchecked. The CDR3 totals 12 residues. Germline V gene lookup returns CDR1 DFQATT and CDR2 SNEGSKA (reference sequence). CDR3 protein: CSAAGLEGEQFF.

V gene TRBV3-1 combines with J gene TRBJ2-3; the D call from TCRdb, TRBD2, cannot be confirmed without DNA. CDR3 size: 17 residues. Germline lookup yields CDR1 LGHDT and CDR2 YNNKEL (reference sequence). The CDR3 region is CASSQLSASGITDTQYF.

Here the CDR3 reads CASRPGNFHAGELFF. The chain joins TRBV12-3 or TRBV12-4 to TRBJ2-2; checking the TCRdb D call of TRBD1 is not possible without DNA. The CDR3 extends over 15 amino acids.

The chain couples TRBV20-1 to TRBJ2-1. This CDR3 has 14 residues. Germline CDR1 and CDR2: DFQATT and SNEGSKA (reference sequence). The CDR3 here is CSARSGGPYNEQFF.

The chain couples TRBV20-1 to TRBJ2-1; absent DNA, TCRdb's TRBD1 call cannot be checked. Looked up from germline, CDR1 is DFQATT and CDR2 is SNEGSKA (reference sequence). The CDR3 extends over 15 amino acids. The CDR3 loop is CSATGRDRGGNEQFF.

The rearrangement joins TRBV11-2 to TRBJ2-1; TCRdb reports TRBD1, a call that lacks DNA to check it against. The CDR3 spans 14 residues. From germline, CDR1 is SGHAT and CDR2 FQNNGV. CDR3: CASSRWDPTNEQFF. Full variable domain (remainder filled in from reference TRBV11-2 and TRBJ2-1): EAGVAQSPRYKIIEKRQSVAFWCNPISGHATLYWYQQILGQGPKLLIQFQNNGVVDDSQLPKDRFSAERLKGVDSTLKIQPAKLEDSAVYLCASSRWDPTNEQFFGPGTRLTVL.

The rearrangement joins TRBV12-3 or TRBV12-4 to TRBJ2-5; TCRdb gives TRBD1 as the D gene, but with no DNA this cannot be confirmed. The CDR3 spans 15 residues. CDR3: CASRNQGFADETQYF.

This chain uses TRBV3-1 with TRBJ2-5. Germline V gives CDR1 LGHDT, CDR2 YNNKEL (reference sequence). CDR3 length: 14 amino acids. The CDR3 protein is CASSQSDGQETQYF.

V gene TRBV5-6 combines with J gene TRBJ1-5. The CDR3 contains 15 residues. Germline values: CDR1 SGHDT, CDR2 YYEEEE. The CDR3 here is CASRAWRRGGQPQHF.

The J gene is TRBJ1-1, the V gene TRBV5-6. Germline V gene data show CDR1 as SGHDT and CDR2 as YYEEEE. The CDR3 contains 14 residues. The CDR3 sequence is CASSWDGPNTEAFF. The full variable domain, with the rest looked up from reference TRBV5-6 and TRBJ1-1, is DAGVTQSPTHLIKTRGQQVTLRCSPKSGHDTVSWYQQALGQGPQFIFQYYEEEERQRGNFPDRFSGHQFPNYSSELNVNALLLGDSALYLCASSWDGPNTEAFFGQGTRLTVV.

CDR3 in amino acids: CATQFPGGAFGFGELFF. The chain recombines TRBV6-5 with TRBJ2-2; with no DNA, the TCRdb D assignment of TRBD1 cannot be verified. Germline CDR1 is MNHEY and CDR2 is SVGAGI. The CDR3 has 17 amino acids.

The chain is built from TRBV6-2 or TRBV6-3 and TRBJ2-2. The length of the CDR3 is 12 residues. Germline V CDR1 and CDR2: MNHEY, SVGEGT. The CDR3 reads CASSHAAGELFF.

V usage is TRBV4-2 and J usage is TRBJ1-1; TCRdb indicates TRBD1, and absent DNA this call remains unverified. Germline CDR1 and CDR2: LGHNA and YNFKEQ. This CDR3 spans 15 amino acids. The CDR3 sequence is CASSGAFGGLTEAFF.

The chain couples TRBV11-3 to TRBJ2-5; TCRdb selects TRBD1, and the lack of DNA leaves this call unchecked. This CDR3 has 17 amino acids. The germline CDR1 and CDR2 sequences are SGHNT and YENEEA. The CDR3 reads CASSSGTINLDKETQYF.

The CDR3 spells CSARDSDVATYNEQFF. V usage is TRBV20-1 and J usage is TRBJ2-1. Per germline, CDR1 DFQATT and CDR2 SNEGSKA (reference sequence). This CDR3 contains 16 residues.

The CDR3 sequence: CSARDHSRGKNIQYF. The V gene is TRBV20-1, the J gene TRBJ2-4. Germline values: CDR1 DFQATT, CDR2 SNEGSKA (reference sequence). This CDR3 contains 15 residues.

V gene TRBV15 combines with J gene TRBJ1-4; TCRdb returns TRBD1, unconfirmable since there is no DNA. The CDR3 is 14 amino acids. Looked up from germline, CDR1 is LNHNV and CDR2 is YYDKDF (reference sequence). This CDR3 is CATSRGGGKEKLFF.

V usage is TRBV6-6 and J usage is TRBJ2-7; TCRdb's D gene call, TRBD2, goes unchecked for lack of DNA. CDR3 length: 13 residues. Germline V gene data show CDR1 as MNHNY and CDR2 as SVGAGI (reference sequence). This CDR3 reads CASRVGGSYEQYF.

The chain combines TRBV4-2 with TRBJ2-1. CDR1 LGHNA and CDR2 YNFKEQ come from the germline V gene. The CDR3 spans 14 residues. CDR3 amino acids: CASSQGESGAMQFF.

V is TRBV5-1 and J is TRBJ2-3. The germline V gene encodes CDR1 SGHRS and CDR2 YFSETQ. The CDR3 runs to 15 residues. The CDR3 is CASSLDSVGTDTQYF.

The V and J genes are TRBV12-3 or TRBV12-4 and TRBJ2-7; TCRdb calls TRBD2, which cannot be checked without DNA. CDR3 length: 16 residues. The CDR3 loop is CASTPSRRAGLGEQYF.